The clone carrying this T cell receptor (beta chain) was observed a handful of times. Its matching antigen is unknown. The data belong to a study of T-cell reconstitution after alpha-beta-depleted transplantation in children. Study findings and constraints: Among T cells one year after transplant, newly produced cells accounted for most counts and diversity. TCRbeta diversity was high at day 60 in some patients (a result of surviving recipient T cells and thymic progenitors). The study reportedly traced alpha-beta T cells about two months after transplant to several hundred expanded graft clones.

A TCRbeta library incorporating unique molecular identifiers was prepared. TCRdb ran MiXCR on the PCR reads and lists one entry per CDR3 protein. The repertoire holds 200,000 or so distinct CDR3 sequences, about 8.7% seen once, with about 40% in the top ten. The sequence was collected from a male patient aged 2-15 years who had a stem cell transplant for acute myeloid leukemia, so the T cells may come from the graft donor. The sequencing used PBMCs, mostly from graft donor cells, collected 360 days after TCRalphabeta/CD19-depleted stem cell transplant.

CDR3 in DNA: TGCGCCAGCAGCCAAGACGAATTGGGACTAGCGGGAGGTGAAGAGACCCAGTACTTC. Residues: CASSQDELGLAGGEETQYF. The V and J genes are TRBV4-3 and TRBJ2-5; 15 positions match TRBD2. Germline V gene data show CDR1 as LGHNA and CDR2 as YSLEER. This CDR3 spans 19 amino acids. V was clipped by 0 bases and J by 3 bases; unmatched bases: 8.